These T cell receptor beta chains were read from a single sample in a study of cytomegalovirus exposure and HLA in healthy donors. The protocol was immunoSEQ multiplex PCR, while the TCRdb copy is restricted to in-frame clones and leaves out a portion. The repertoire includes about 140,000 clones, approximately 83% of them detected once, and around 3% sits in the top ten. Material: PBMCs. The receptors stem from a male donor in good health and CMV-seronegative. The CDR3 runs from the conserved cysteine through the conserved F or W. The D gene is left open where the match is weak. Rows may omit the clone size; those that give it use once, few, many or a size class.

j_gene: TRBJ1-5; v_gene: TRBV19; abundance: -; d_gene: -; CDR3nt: TGTGCCGGGACCCTTGGGAGGACGGGTAATCAGCCCCAGCATTTT; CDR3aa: CAGTLGRTGNQPQHF
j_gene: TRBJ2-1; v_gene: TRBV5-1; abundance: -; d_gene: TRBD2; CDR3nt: TGCGCCAGCACAGTACTAGCGGGAGCAAACAATGAGCAGTTCTTC; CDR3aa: CASTVLAGANNEQFF
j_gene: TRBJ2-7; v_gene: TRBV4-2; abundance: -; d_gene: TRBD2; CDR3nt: TGTGCCAGCAGCCAAGAAGGGACTAGCGGGGGGTACGAGCAGTACTTC; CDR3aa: CASSQEGTSGGYEQYF
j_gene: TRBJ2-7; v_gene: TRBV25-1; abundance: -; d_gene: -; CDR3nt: TGTGCCACCTCCCCACAGGGGGGGTTTGTTTACGAGCAGTACTTC; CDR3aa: CATSPQGGFVYEQYF
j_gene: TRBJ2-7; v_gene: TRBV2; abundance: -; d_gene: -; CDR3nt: TGTGCCAGCAGTGAATCCCCCCCCAGGGAACAATCCTACGAGCAGTACTTC; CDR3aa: CASSESPPREQSYEQYF
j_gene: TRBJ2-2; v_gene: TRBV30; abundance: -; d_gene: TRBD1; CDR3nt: TGTGCCTGGAGCCCGCGAGGGGGCAGGGACACCGGGGAGCTGTTTTTT; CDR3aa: CAWSPRGGRDTGELFF
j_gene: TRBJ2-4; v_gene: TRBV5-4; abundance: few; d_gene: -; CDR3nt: TGTGCCAGCAGCCCGGACTACCAATGGGGCATTCAGTACTTC; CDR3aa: CASSPDYQWGIQYF
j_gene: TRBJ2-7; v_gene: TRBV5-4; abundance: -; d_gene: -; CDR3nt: TGTGCCAGCAGCCTGGGGGCAATCGTGGACGAGCAGTACTTC; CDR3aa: CASSLGAIVDEQYF
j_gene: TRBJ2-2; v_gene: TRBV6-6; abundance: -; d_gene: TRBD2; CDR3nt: TGTGCCAGCACTCATGGGGAGGGCAGCGGGGAGCTGTTTTTT; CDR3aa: CASTHGEGSGELFF
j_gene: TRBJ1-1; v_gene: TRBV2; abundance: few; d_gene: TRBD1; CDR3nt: TGTGCCAGCAGTGAAGGACAGGGGAACACTGAAGCTTTCTTT; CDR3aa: CASSEGQGNTEAFF
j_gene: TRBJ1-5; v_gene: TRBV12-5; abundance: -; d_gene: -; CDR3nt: TGTGCTAGTGCCCCGGGGGAGGGCCATCAGCCCCAGCATTTT; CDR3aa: CASAPGEGHQPQHF
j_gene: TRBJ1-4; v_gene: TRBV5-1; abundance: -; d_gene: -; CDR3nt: TGCGCCAGCAGCTTACAGGGAACTAATGAAAAACTGTTTTTT; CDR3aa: CASSLQGTNEKLFF
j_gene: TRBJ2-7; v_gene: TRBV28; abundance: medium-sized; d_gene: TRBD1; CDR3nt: TGTGCCAGCAGTGTCGGGACAGTATGGGGCGAGCAGTACTTC; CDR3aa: CASSVGTVWGEQYF
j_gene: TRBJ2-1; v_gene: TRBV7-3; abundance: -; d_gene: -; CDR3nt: TGTGCCAGCAGCTCTCAAGCCCCTCTCGGCGGGAATGAGCAGTTCTTC; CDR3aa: CASSSQAPLGGNEQFF
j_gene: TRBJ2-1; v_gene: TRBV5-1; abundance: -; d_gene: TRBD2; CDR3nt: TGCGCCAGTCAGGTAGGCGGGGGAACTTCCTACAATGAGCAGTTCTTC; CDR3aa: CASQVGGGTSYNEQFF
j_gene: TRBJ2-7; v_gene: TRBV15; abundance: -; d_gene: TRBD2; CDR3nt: TGTGCCACCAGCAGGGGGACTAGCGGGACCTCCTACGAGCAGTACTTC; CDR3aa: CATSRGTSGTSYEQYF
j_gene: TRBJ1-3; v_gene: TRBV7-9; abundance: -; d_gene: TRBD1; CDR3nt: TGTGCCAGCAGCCCTGGACAGGGGTACACCATATATTTT; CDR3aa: CASSPGQGYTIYF
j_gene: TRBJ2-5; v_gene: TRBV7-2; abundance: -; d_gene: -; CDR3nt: TGTGCCAGCATCAACCGAGTGGGAAGGTCCGAAGCGGCCCAGTACTTC; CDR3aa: CASINRVGRSEAAQYF
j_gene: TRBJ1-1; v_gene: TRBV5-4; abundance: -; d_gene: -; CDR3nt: TGTGCCAGCAGCCTATCTTGGGGGGGCACTGAAGCTTTCTTT; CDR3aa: CASSLSWGGTEAFF
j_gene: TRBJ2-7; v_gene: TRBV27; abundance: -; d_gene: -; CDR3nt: TGTGCCAGCAGTTTATCGCATGAGTCCTACGAGCAGTACTTC; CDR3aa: CASSLSHESYEQYF
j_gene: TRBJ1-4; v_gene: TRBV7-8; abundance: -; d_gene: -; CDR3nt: TGTGCCAGCAGCTCGCAGGGTGCCAAGGAGGAAAAACTGTTTTTT; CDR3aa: CASSSQGAKEEKLFF
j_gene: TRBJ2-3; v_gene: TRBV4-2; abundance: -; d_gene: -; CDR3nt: TGTGCCAGCAGCCAAGTCGCGGGGAAGACTAGCACAGATACGCAGTATTTT; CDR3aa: CASSQVAGKTSTDTQYF
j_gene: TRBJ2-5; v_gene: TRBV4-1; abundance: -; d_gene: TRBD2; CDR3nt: TGCGCCAGCAGCCCGTTCGGGACTAGCGGGGATGAGACCCAGTACTTC; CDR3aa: CASSPFGTSGDETQYF
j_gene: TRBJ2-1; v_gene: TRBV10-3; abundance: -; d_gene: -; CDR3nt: TGTGCCATCAAGAACAGGGCCGATTACAATGAGCAGTTCTTC; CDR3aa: CAIKNRADYNEQFF
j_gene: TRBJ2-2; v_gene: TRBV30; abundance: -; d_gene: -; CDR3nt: TGTGCCTGGAGTGGGACACGCACCGGGGAGCTGTTTTTT; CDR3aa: CAWSGTRTGELFF
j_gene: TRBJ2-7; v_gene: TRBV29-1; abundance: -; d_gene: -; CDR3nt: TGCAGCGTTGGGCAGGGGAGCTCCTACGAGCAGTACTTC; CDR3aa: CSVGQGSSYEQYF
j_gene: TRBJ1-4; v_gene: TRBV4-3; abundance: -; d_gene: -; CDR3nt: TGCGCCAGCAGCCGCGTACTGAGCACTAATGAAAAACTGTTTTTT; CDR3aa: CASSRVLSTNEKLFF